The 2 T cell receptor beta chains given below trace back to one sample, sequenced in a study of CD8 T cells in Susac syndrome. cDNA came from about 0.5 to 1 ug RNA primed by random hexamers. TCRdb itself ran the immunoSEQ multiplex PCR reads through MiXCR, one entry per CDR3 protein. The table records about 170,000 distinct CDR3 sequences, approximately 93% of them present only once. Sequencing input: CD4+ T cells from PBMCs. The receptors derive from a human donor with multiple sclerosis.

The chain couples TRBV28 to TRBJ2-1; 10 bases map to TRBD2. Germline V gene lookup returns CDR1 MDHEN and CDR2 SYDVKM. There are 16 residues in the CDR3. Germline trimming cut 8 bases from V and 6 bases from J; bases unmatched to any gene: 13. The CDR3 loop reads CASCVPAGGPRNEQFF. CDR3 nucleotides: TGTGCCAGCTGCGTACCAGCGGGAGGGCCCCGCAATGAGCAGTTCTTC.

V gene TRBV18 combines with J gene TRBJ2-7; D might be TRBD2 (5 bases). Germline V gene lookup returns CDR1 KGHSH and CDR2 LQKENI. The CDR3 is 12 residues long. V lost 3 bases to trimming and J lost 2 bases, with 5 bases between them. CDR3 coding DNA: TGTGCCAGCTCACCCGGGACCTACGAGCAGTACTTC. This codes for CASSPGTYEQYF.